This entry lists 24 T cell receptor beta chains sequenced from one sample in a study of blood T cell repertoires in COVID-19. Repertoires were generated with immunoSEQ multiplex PCR, while TCRdb's copy carries only in-frame clones and drops some. Of around 200,000 clones listed, about 80% are singletons. The specimen sequenced was peripheral blood. These receptors were taken from a man younger than 45 with active or convalescent COVID-19.

The gene calls are TRBV28 and TRBJ2-7, with D possibly being TRBD1 (5 bases). Trimming took off 3 bases at V and 1 base at J, with 10 bases between the two ends. There are 14 residues in the CDR3. Looked up from germline, CDR1 is MDHEN and CDR2 is SYDVKM. The chain's CDR3 is CASSFRQSSYEQYV. The CDR3 DNA is TGTGCCAGCAGTTTCCGACAGAGTTCCTACGAGCAGTACGTC.

The rearrangement uses TRBV2 and TRBJ2-3; 11 bases match TRBD2. Germline loops: CDR1 SNHLY, CDR2 FYNNEI. Losses at the gene ends were 5 bases for V and 4 bases for J; bases not matched to a gene: 5. The CDR3 extends over 15 amino acids. For the CDR3, the DNA is TGTGCCAGCAGTCTTAGCGGGGGGGCCTCAGATACGCAGTATTTT. This sequence encodes CASSLSGGASDTQYF.

This clone was counted between two and nine times. The CDR3 loop reads CASRPDSMNTEAFF. The CDR3 DNA follows: TGTGCCAGCAGGCCGGACAGCATGAACACTGAAGCTTTCTTT. The chain has TRBV6-4 and TRBJ1-1, with TRBD1 as a possible D gene (6 bases). This CDR3 has 14 residues. Germline CDR1 and CDR2: MRHNA and SNTAGT. Deletions cut 6 bases from V and 0 bases from J, with 11 bases between.

In DNA form, the CDR3 reads TGTGCCAGCAGCTATACCCAGGCAAACACCATATATTTT. It yields the protein CASSYTQANTIYF. The rearrangement joins TRBV6-5 to TRBJ1-3; D not certain. With 6 bases removed from V and 6 bases from J, the gap between germline ends came to 12 bases. CDR3 length equals 13 residues. CDR1 is MNHEY, CDR2 SVGAGI, per germline.

The rearrangement uses TRBV7-9 and TRBJ1-4, with a possible D match to TRBD1 (5 bases). The CDR3 spans 16 residues. The germline CDR1 and CDR2 sequences are SEHNR and FQNEAQ (reference sequence). V was shortened by 4 bases and J by 0 bases, with 12 bases between the two germline ends. CDR3 region: CASSSDKTATNEKLFF. Written as DNA, the CDR3 is TGTGCCAGCAGCTCCGACAAGACAGCAACTAATGAAAAACTGTTTTTT. Filled out from reference TRBV7-9 and TRBJ1-4, the complete variable domain reads DTGVSQNPRHKITKRGQNVTFRCDPISEHNRLYWYRQTLGQGPEFLTYFQNEAQLEKSRLLSDRFSAERPKGSFSTLEIQRTEQGDSAMYLCASSSDKTATNEKLFFGSGTQLSVL.

This clone was picked up one time. The junction departs from germline at one end; a sequencing error may be responsible. This chain's CDR3 is CASSVETGAPPYEEF. The CDR3 nucleotides are TGTGCCAGCAGTGTCGAAACAGGGGCCCCCCCCTATGAGGAATTT. The genes are TRBV2 and TRBJ1-3; 7 nucleotides align to TRBD1. In germline, CDR1 is SNHLY, CDR2 FYNNEI. The CDR3 has 15 residues.

With regard to this clone: At the DNA level, this CDR3 is encoded by other sequences in the same sample as well. The V and J genes are TRBV30 and TRBJ2-5; D might be TRBD1 (5 bases). The V end lost 0 bases, the J end lost 2 bases, and 7 bases lay between the germline ends. The CDR3 is made up of 13 amino acids. Germline V gives CDR1 GTSNPN, CDR2 SVGIG (reference sequence). CDR3 amino acids: CAWSVTGQETQYF. In nucleotides, the CDR3 is TGTGCCTGGAGTGTAACAGGACAAGAGACCCAGTACTTC. Complete variable domain (other parts from reference TRBV30 and TRBJ2-5): SQTIHQWPATLVQPVGSPLSLECTVEGTSNPNLYWYRQAAGRGLQLLFYSVGIGQISSEVPQNLSASRPQDRQFILSSKKLLLSDSGFYLCAWSVTGQETQYFGPGTRLLVL.

This chain links TRBV28 with TRBJ2-5, with D perhaps TRBD1 (6 bases). V lost 3 bases, J lost 5 bases, and 7 bases lay in between. This CDR3 region has 12 residues. The germline gives CDR1 MDHEN, CDR2 SYDVKM. This CDR3 is CASSLRGETQYF. CDR3 nucleotide sequence: TGTGCCAGCAGTTTGAGGGGGGAGACCCAGTACTTC.

This chain links TRBV6-2 or TRBV6-3 with TRBJ1-1, with D tentatively TRBD1 (6 bases). The V gene lost 0 bases and the J gene lost 1 base, with 18 bases spanning the gap. Germline V gene sequence: CDR1 MNHEY, CDR2 SVGEGT. CDR3 size: 18 residues. The CDR3 loop reads CASSYSLPGQSGNTEAFF. The CDR3 DNA follows: TGTGCCAGCAGTTACTCCCTCCCAGGACAGTCGGGGAACACTGAAGCTTTCTTT.

This chain connects TRBV24-1 to TRBJ2-7, with a weak D call TRBD1 (6 bases). In germline, CDR1 is KGHDR, CDR2 SFDVKD. V dropped 3 bases and J dropped 2 bases, with 13 bases sitting between them. The CDR3 has 15 amino acids. In DNA form, the CDR3 reads TGTGCCACCAGTGATGGGACACGCGAGACCTACGAGCAGTACTTC. It encodes CATSDGTRETYEQYF.

This chain connects TRBV6-5 to TRBJ1-2; D remains ambiguous. Deletions cut 11 bases from V and 1 base from J, with 11 bases between. This CDR3 spans 12 amino acids. The germline V gene encodes CDR1 MNHEY and CDR2 SVGAGI. In DNA form, the CDR3 reads TGTGCCTCGAGGGCGGTTAACTATGGCTACACCTTC. Translated: CASRAVNYGYTF.

By sample fraction, this clone is large (0.1 to 1%). The genes are TRBV24-1 and TRBJ2-5; D might be TRBD2 (6 bases). Germline V CDR1 and CDR2: KGHDR, SFDVKD. V was trimmed by 7 bases and J by 1 base, leaving 15 bases between them. There are 15 residues in the CDR3. The CDR3 region is CATSRGELIQETQYF. In nucleotides, the CDR3 is TGTGCCACCAGCCGCGGGGAACTCATCCAAGAGACCCAGTACTTC.

The chain carries TRBV11-2 and TRBJ1-2, with TRBD1 matching over 9 bases. CDR3 size: 15 residues. The V gene end was trimmed by 5 bases and the J gene end by 4 bases; junction bases not matched to a gene: 8. The V gene's germline CDR1 is SGHAT and CDR2 FQNNGV. CDR3 coding DNA: TGTGCCAGCAGCCCGACCGGGACAGGGATCTATGGCTACACCTTC. Amino acid sequence: CASSPTGTGIYGYTF.

V and J are TRBV19 and TRBJ1-5; TRBD1 is a possible D gene (6 bases). CDR1 LNHDA and CDR2 SQIVND come from the germline V gene (reference sequence). Trimming pared 5 bases from V and 5 bases from J, leaving 10 bases between. This CDR3 has 13 amino acids. CDR3 sequence: CASSVRGYQPQHF. DNA of the CDR3: TGTGCCAGTAGTGTCAGGGGATATCAGCCCCAGCATTTT.

The chain uses TRBV4-1 and TRBJ2-1; TRBD2 aligns across 10 bases. V dropped 3 bases and J dropped 3; count of bases not matched to a gene: 8. The CDR3 consists of 17 residues. The germline V gene has CDR1 MGHRA and CDR2 YSYEKL. This CDR3 reads CASSQEGTSGVYNEQFF. The CDR3 DNA sequence: TGCGCCAGCAGCCAGGAGGGAACTAGCGGGGTCTACAATGAGCAGTTCTTC.

The chain uses TRBV27 and TRBJ2-7; perhaps TRBD1 as D (5 bases). Trimming left V 6 bases short and J 3 bases short, with 9 bases between. The CDR3 contains 12 residues. Germline V gene sequence: CDR1 MNHEY, CDR2 SMNVEV (reference sequence). The CDR3 here is CASRSDSYEQYV. The CDR3 DNA sequence: TGTGCCAGCAGATCAGACAGCTACGAGCAGTACGTC.

The gene calls are TRBV7-9 and TRBJ1-1; TRBD1 might be the D (5 bases). Germline CDR1 and CDR2: SEHNR and FQNEAQ (reference sequence). The CDR3 loop spans 16 amino acids. Trimming pared 4 bases from V and 3 bases from J, leaving 18 bases between. The CDR3 reads CASSSEAGFEHTEAFF. CDR3 in DNA: TGTGCCAGCAGCTCGGAAGCAGGGTTCGAACACACTGAAGCTTTCTTT.

This clone was found once. The chain recombines TRBV7-6 with TRBJ1-3; D unresolved. CDR1 is SGHVS and CDR2 is FNYEAQ in the germline V gene. Deletions cut 7 bases from V and 2 bases from J, with 9 bases between. This CDR3 has 13 residues. As DNA, the CDR3 is TGTGCCAGCAAAGCGCACACTGGAAACACCATATATTTT. This codes for CASKAHTGNTIYF.

Note on this clone: At one end, the junction sequence differs from germline, possibly due to a read error. J is TRBJ1-2 and V is TRBV19; 7 bases map to TRBD1. CDR1 is LNHDA, CDR2 SQIVND, per germline (reference sequence). This CDR3 contains 13 residues. The CDR3 here is CASRIGTAVGYTF. Written as DNA, the CDR3 is TGTGCCAGTAGGATAGGGACAGCCGTCGGCTACACCTTC.

This chain uses TRBV10-1 with TRBJ1-2; TRBD1 is a possible D gene (6 bases). In germline, CDR1 is WNHNN, CDR2 SYGVQD (reference sequence). V gave up 4 bases and J gave up 4 bases, with 10 bases separating them. The CDR3 spans 13 residues. In DNA, the CDR3 is TGCGCCAGCAGTGCCACAGGGACCTATGGCTACACCTTC. Encoded protein: CASSATGTYGYTF.

The CDR3 DNA follows: TGTGCCATCAGTGAGTCGTCAGGGTATGGGGAGACCCAGTACTTC. Protein sequence: CAISESSGYGETQYF. The chain is built from TRBV10-3 and TRBJ2-5, with D perhaps TRBD1 (5 bases). CDR3 size: 15 residues. Germline assignment: CDR1 ENHRY and CDR2 SYGVKD. Trimming removed 0 bases at V and 5 bases at J, with 13 bases between.

This CDR3 is CASSLVPSGGADTQYF. The DNA for the CDR3 is TGCGCCAGCAGCTTGGTGCCTAGCGGGGGGGCAGATACGCAGTATTTT. This sequence joins TRBV5-1 and TRBJ2-3; 12 bases agree with TRBD2. Germline-derived CDR1 and CDR2 are SGHRS and YFSETQ. The CDR3 is made up of 16 amino acids. The ends lost 0 bases at V and 4 bases at J; junction bases unmatched: 3.

CDR3 in amino acids: CASSPDRGGTEAFF. DNA for the CDR3: TGTGCCAGTAGCCCAGACAGGGGAGGCACTGAAGCTTTCTTT. V and J are TRBV19 and TRBJ1-1; TRBD1 matches at 8 bases. From germline, CDR1 is LNHDA and CDR2 SQIVND (reference sequence). The CDR3 consists of 14 residues. Germline trimming cut 6 bases from V and 4 bases from J; bases unmatched to any gene: 7.

The J gene is TRBJ1-4, the V gene TRBV3-1 (or the pseudogene TRBV3-2), with 11 bases fitting TRBD1. Germline CDR1 and CDR2: LGHDT and YNNKEL (reference sequence). This CDR3 comprises 15 residues. J was trimmed by 7 bases and V by 4 bases; bases with no gene match: 5. The CDR3 DNA is TGTGCCAGCAGCCGGACAGGGGGCGCGGGTGAAAAACTGTTTTTT. Translating gives CASSRTGGAGEKLFF.